Included here is one T cell receptor beta chain sequence, with context. Those who participated ranged in age from roughly 18 to 90 years and resided in 20 to 25 US areas. Assignments of participants to cohorts depended upon their own reported clinical history. The data were obtained in a study of blood T cell repertoires in COVID-19. The CDR3 runs to 16 residues. Trimming cost V 0 bases and J 1 base, with 11 bases left between them. Germline CDR1 is LGHDT and CDR2 is YNNKEL (reference sequence). Authors' analysis steps: The authors estimated nucleated cell counts from reference gene primer amplification. TCRdb keeps only in-frame clones here, not all; method: immunoSEQ multiplex PCR. V, J and clone size were drawn from that table, and D and trimming were deduced from the DNA. The sample consists of roughly 250,000 clones, roughly 87% of them appearing once.

This TCR derives from a young woman with acute COVID-19. The source material was PBMCs or T cells enriched from blood (not recorded which). The rearrangement joins TRBV3-1 (or the pseudogene TRBV3-2) to TRBJ2-3; D is perhaps TRBD2 (5 bases). The CDR3 coding sequence is TGTGCCAGCAGCCAAGACCACAGCGGAGGCACAGATACGCAGTATTTT. Its protein is CASSQDHSGGTDTQYF.